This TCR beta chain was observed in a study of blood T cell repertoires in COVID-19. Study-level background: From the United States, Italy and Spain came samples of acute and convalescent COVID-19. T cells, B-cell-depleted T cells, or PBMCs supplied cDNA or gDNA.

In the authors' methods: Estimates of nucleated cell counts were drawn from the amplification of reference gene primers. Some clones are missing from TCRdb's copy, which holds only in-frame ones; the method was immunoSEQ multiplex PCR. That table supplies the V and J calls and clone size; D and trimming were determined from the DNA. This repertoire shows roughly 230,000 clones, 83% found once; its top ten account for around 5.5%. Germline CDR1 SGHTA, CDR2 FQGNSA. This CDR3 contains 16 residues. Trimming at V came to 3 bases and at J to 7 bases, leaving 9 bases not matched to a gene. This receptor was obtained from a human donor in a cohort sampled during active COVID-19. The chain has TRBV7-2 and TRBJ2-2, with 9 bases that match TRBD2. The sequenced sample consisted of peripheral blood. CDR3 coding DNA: TGTGCCAGCAGCTTGGTGAGCGGGAGGCGCGTCGGGGAGCTGTTTTTT. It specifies CASSLVSGRRVGELFF. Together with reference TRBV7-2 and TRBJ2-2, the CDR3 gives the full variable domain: GAGVSQSPSNKVTEKGKDVELRCDPISGHTALYWYRQSLGQGLEFLIYFQGNSAPDKSGLPSDRFSAERTGGSVSTLTIQRTQQEDSAVYLCASSLVSGRRVGELFFGEGSRLTVL.